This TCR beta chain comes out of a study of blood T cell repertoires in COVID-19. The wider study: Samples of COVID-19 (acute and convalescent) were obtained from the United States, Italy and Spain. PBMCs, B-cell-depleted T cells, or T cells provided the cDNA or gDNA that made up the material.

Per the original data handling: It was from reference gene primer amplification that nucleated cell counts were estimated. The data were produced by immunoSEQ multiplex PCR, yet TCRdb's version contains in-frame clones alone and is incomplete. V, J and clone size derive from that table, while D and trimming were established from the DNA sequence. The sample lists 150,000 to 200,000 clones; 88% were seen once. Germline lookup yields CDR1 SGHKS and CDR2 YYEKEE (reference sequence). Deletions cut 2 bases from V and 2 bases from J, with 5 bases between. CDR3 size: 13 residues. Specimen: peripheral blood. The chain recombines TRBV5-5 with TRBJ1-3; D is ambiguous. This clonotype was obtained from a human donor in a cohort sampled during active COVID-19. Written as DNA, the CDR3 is TGTGCCAGCAGCTTCCAAACTGGAAACACCATATATTTT. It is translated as CASSFQTGNTIYF.